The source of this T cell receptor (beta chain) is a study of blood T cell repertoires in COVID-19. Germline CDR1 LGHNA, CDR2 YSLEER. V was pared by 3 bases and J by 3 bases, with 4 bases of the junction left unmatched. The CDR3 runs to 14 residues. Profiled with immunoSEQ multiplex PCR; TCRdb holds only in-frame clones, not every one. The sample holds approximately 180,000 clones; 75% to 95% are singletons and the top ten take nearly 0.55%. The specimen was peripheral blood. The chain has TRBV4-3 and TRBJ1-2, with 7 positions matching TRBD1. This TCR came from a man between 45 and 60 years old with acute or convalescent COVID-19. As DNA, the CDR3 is TGCGCCAGCAGCCATCTTACAGGGGACTATGGCTACACCTTC. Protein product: CASSHLTGDYGYTF.